Below, 8 T cell receptor beta chains from the same sample are listed, as sequenced in a study of T cell changes during pregnancy in multiple sclerosis. Method: immunoSEQ multiplex PCR; TCRdb's copy keeps in-frame clones and lacks some. The data show around 46,000 clones, over 75% seen once. This specimen was CD8+ T cells from peripheral blood mononuclear cells, taken in the second trimester of pregnancy. The receptors originated from a female donor with multiple sclerosis, enrolled in a pregnancy study.

This rearrangement joins TRBV6-1 to TRBJ1-2; D might be TRBD1 (6 bases). This CDR3 has 15 amino acids. V lost 4 bases and J 4 bases, leaving 16 bases between the germline ends. The germline gives CDR1 MNHNS, CDR2 SASEGT. CDR3 DNA sequence: TGTGCCAGCAGTGTCAGGGGAGGGGAGGTCTATGGCTACACCTTC. It yields the protein CASSVRGGEVYGYTF.

By frequency in the sample, this clone is medium-sized (0.01 to 0.1%). The chain recombines TRBV19 with TRBJ2-7; 7 nucleotides match TRBD1. Germline V gives CDR1 LNHDA, CDR2 SQIVND (reference sequence). The CDR3 runs to 15 residues. Losses at the gene ends were 3 bases for V and 4 bases for J; bases not matched to a gene: 9. The CDR3 DNA is TGTGCCAGTAGTATTATGTCAGGGGGTGTTTACGAGCAGTACTTC. It codes for CASSIMSGGVYEQYF.

V gene TRBV6-5 combines with J gene TRBJ2-2, with TRBD1 matching 8 bases. Germline CDR1 reads MNHEY; CDR2 reads SVGAGI. J lost 3 bases, V lost 9 bases, and 6 bases had no gene match. CDR3 length equals 14 residues. This CDR3 is CASASDRDTGELFF. In DNA form, the CDR3 reads TGTGCCAGTGCCTCGGACAGGGACACCGGGGAGCTGTTTTTT.

V is TRBV7-9 and J is TRBJ2-1, with 9 bases matching TRBD2. Germline-derived CDR1 and CDR2 are SEHNR and FQNEAQ (reference sequence). CDR3 size: 13 residues. CDR3 sequence (DNA): TGTGCAGAGGGTAGCGGGGGCTACAATGAGCAGTTCTTC. Translation gives CAEGSGGYNEQFF.

The V and J genes are TRBV6-1 and TRBJ1-3; 7 nucleotides line up with TRBD1. Germline trimming cut 6 bases from V and 0 bases from J; bases unmatched to any gene: 5. Germline CDR1 and CDR2: MNHNS and SASEGT. This CDR3 comprises 15 residues. CDR3: CASSPQGYSGNTIYF. The DNA for the CDR3 is TGTGCCAGCAGCCCACAGGGGTACTCTGGAAACACCATATATTTT.

This chain joins TRBV7-6 and TRBJ2-7; a possible D gene is TRBD2 (5 bases). CDR1 is SGHVS, CDR2 FNYEAQ, per germline. The CDR3 runs 13 residues. Trimming removed 5 bases at V and 5 bases at J, with 13 bases between. The CDR3 protein is CASSPDSANEQYF. For the CDR3, the DNA is TGTGCCAGCAGCCCGGACTCGGCCAACGAGCAGTACTTC.

The chain couples TRBV11-2 to TRBJ2-7, with 7 bases that match TRBD1. The V gene end was trimmed by 5 bases and the J gene end by 2 bases; junction bases not matched to a gene: 3. Germline loops: CDR1 SGHAT, CDR2 FQNNGV. CDR3 length equals 13 residues. DNA of the CDR3: TGTGCCAGCAGCCAGGGGACAGCCTACGAGCAGTACTTC. It specifies CASSQGTAYEQYF.

The chain joins TRBV11-1 to TRBJ2-3; 7 bases match TRBD1. The CDR3 has 16 amino acids. Germline trimming cut 5 bases from V and 3 bases from J; bases unmatched to any gene: 11. Per the germline V gene, CDR1 is SGHAT and CDR2 is FQDESV (reference sequence). CDR3 nucleotide sequence: TGTGCCAGCAGCGGATACAGGGGATTAGGGACAGATACGCAGTATTTT. This codes for CASSGYRGLGTDTQYF. Looking up the rest from reference TRBV11-1 and TRBJ2-3 gives the full variable domain: EAEVAQSPRYKITEKSQAVAFWCDPISGHATLYWYRQILGQGPELLVQFQDESVVDDSQLPKDRFSAERLKGVDSTLKIQPAELGDSAMYLCASSGYRGLGTDTQYFGPGTRLTVL.